This T cell receptor (beta chain) derives from a study of blood T cell repertoires in COVID-19 (dated by TCRdb to the early 2020s). About the study as a whole: The collaborator samples originated in the United States, Italy and Spain and spanned the acute and convalescent phases of COVID-19. The dataset comprised deeply sampled blood TCRbeta repertoires from subjects exposed to, actively infected with, or recovered from COVID-19. A freely available public database, intended as a resource for researchers studying the immune response to SARS-CoV-2, is where the repertoires were released. The material from the prospective study consisted of cDNA or gDNA derived from T cells, B-cell-depleted T cells, or PBMCs. Samples were obtained from the ongoing ImmuneRACE study (first 160 participants) and from about 1,300 subjects provided by 6 global collaborators. Where available, HLA class I and class II types were obtained from metadata supplied by the sample provider rather than from assay-based typing. The sample metadata nearly always contained a de-identified subject ID, COVID-19 status, age in years and sex.

The study at large found these results: The quantity of clinical and demographic metadata differed by source and by participant and was supplied without curation.

In the prospective study, participants were roughly 18 to 95 years old, resided in 25 or so geographic areas of the United States, and were enrolled through a virtual design. To assign participants to cohorts, the prospective study relied on clinical history that participants themselves reported in a screening survey and a study questionnaire. ImmuneRACE Cohort 3 recovered participants were defined by two consecutive negative NP/OP PCR tests, healthcare professional clearance, or symptom resolution. Each participant in the prospective study had whole blood, serum and a nasopharyngeal or oropharyngeal swab collected by mobile phlebotomists. Participants in the prospective study had the option to provide additional blood draws and questionnaires over an approximately 2-month period. Prospective study blood samples were shipped either frozen or at room temperature before DNA extraction. Regarding this clone: Its antigen is unknown. Base qualities are not at hand, and no much larger clone is one base apart.

The CDR3, cysteine through phenylalanine, is 17 amino acids long. Only CDR3 DNA is held: 51 bases, read in frame from base 1. V lost 1 base and J lost 4 bases, and the count of bases not matched to a germline gene is 8. The germline V gene (reference sequence) supplies CDR1 LGHDT and CDR2 YNNKEL. TCRbeta CDR3 regions were amplified from genomic DNA by means of the immunoSEQ Assay, a bias-controlled multiplex PCR. The authors processed their data as follows. Within the assay, amplification of reference gene primers was used to estimate how many nucleated cells each sample contained. To quantify the absolute abundance of each unique TCRbeta CDR3 rearrangement, sequence reads were collapsed and filtered. For each sample, productive Simpson clonality was calculated as the square root of Simpson's diversity index across productive rearrangements. TCRdb holds this immuneACCESS table with in-frame rearrangements only. Some clones are missing; in checked studies, unresolved V genes explain under half, and the rest has no known cause. The DNA was the basis for D and trimming; V, J and clone size are from that table. Across this sample there are just over 300,000 clones, with more than 75% seen only once. Of the sample, 4% to 5% falls within the top ten clones.

The receptor was derived from a man aged 25 to 40 who had recovered from COVID-19. Source material: PBMCs or T cells enriched from blood (not recorded which). The chain uses TRBV3-1 (or the pseudogene TRBV3-2) and TRBJ2-5; 11 junctional bases match TRBD2. The CDR3 in this case is CASSQVLLAGVGETQYF. The nucleotide sequence is given as TGTGCCAGCAGCCAAGTCTTACTAGCGGGAGTTGGAGAGACCCAGTACTTC.